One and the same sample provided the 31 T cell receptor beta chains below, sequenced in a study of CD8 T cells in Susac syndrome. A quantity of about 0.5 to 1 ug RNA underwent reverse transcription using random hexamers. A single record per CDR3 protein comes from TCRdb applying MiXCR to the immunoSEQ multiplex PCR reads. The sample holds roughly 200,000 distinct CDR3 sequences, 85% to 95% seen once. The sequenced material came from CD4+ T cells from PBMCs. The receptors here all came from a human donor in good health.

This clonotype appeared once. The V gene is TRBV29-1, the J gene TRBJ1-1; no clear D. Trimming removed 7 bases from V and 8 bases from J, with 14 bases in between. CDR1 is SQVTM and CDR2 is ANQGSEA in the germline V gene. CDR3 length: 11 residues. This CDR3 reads CSGRVVGEAFF. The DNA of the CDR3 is TGCAGCGGTCGGGTAGTAGGAGAAGCTTTCTTT.

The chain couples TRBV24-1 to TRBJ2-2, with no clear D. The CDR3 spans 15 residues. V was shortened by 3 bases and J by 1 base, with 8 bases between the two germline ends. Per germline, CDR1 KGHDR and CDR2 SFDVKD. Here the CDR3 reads CATSDPSRNTGELFF. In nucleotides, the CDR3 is TGTGCCACCAGTGATCCGAGCAGGAACACCGGGGAGCTGTTTTTT.

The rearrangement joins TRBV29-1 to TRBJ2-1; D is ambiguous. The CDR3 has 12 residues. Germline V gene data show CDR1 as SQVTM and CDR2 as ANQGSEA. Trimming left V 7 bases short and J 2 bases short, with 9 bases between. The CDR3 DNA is TGCAGCGCCGCTGGGGCCTACAATGAGCAGTTCTTC. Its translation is CSAAGAYNEQFF.

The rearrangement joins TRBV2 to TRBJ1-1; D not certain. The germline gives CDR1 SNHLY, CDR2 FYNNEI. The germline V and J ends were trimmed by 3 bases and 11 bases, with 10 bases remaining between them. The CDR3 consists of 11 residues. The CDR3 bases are TGTGCCAGCAGTGATAGATGGTGGGCTTTCTTT. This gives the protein CASSDRWWAFF.

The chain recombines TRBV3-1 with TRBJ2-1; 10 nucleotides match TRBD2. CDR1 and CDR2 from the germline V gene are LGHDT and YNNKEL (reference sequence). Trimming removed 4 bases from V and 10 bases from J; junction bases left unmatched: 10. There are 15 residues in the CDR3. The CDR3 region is CASSPATAGGQEQFF. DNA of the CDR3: TGTGCCAGCAGCCCGGCCACAGCGGGAGGGCAGGAGCAGTTCTTC.

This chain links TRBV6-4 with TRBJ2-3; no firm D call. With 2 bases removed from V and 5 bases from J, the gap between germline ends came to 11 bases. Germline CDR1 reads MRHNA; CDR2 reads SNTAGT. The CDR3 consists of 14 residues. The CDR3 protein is CASSDGFPGDTQYF. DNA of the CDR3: TGTGCCAGCAGTGACGGCTTTCCTGGAGATACGCAGTATTTT.

The CDR3 loop is CASSQETGGLGADTEAFF. CDR3 in DNA: TGTGCCAGCAGCCAAGAGACAGGGGGCCTTGGGGCTGACACTGAAGCTTTCTTT. This chain uses TRBV16 with TRBJ1-1; TRBD1 matches at 10 bases. The germline CDR1 and CDR2 sequences are KGHSY and FQNENV. This CDR3 region has 18 residues. Trimming removed 2 bases from V and 3 bases from J; junction bases left unmatched: 12.

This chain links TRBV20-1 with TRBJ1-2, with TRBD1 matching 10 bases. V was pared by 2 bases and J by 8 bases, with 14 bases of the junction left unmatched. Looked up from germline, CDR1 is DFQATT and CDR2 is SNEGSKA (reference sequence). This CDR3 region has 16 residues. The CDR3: CSARLPRGTGVRGYTF. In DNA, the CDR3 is TGCAGTGCTAGACTTCCTCGGGGGACAGGGGTCCGAGGCTACACCTTC.

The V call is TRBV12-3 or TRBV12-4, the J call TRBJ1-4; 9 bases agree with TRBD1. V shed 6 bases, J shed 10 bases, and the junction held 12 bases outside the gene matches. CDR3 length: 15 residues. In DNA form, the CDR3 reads TGTGCCAGCAGCCCTTACAGGGGGCCGAGCGGAAAACTGTTTTTT. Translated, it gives CASSPYRGPSGKLFF.

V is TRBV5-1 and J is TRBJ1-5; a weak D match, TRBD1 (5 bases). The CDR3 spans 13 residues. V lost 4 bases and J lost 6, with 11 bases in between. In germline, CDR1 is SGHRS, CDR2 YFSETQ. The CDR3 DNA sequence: TGCGCCAGCAGCCGGCAGGGAGCTCAGCCCCAGCATTTT. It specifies CASSRQGAQPQHF.

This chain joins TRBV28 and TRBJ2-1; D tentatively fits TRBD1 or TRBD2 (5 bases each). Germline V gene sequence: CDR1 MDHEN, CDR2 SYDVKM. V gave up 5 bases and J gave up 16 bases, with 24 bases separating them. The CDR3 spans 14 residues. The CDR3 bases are TGTGCCAGCAGTCCAACCTCCCCCGGGAACCGGGACTTCTTC. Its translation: CASSPTSPGNRDFF.

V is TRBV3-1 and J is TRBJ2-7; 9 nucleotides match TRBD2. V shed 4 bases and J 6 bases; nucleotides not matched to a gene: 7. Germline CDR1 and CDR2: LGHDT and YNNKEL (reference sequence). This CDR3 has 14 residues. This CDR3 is CASSPRTSVSEQYF. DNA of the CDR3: TGTGCCAGCAGCCCTCGGACTAGCGTCTCCGAGCAGTACTTC.

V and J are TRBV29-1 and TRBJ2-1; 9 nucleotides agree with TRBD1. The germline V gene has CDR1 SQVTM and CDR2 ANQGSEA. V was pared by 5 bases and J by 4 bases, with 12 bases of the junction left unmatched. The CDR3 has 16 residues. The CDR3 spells CSVSEIRDREYNEQFF. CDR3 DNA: TGCAGCGTTTCCGAGATCCGGGACAGGGAGTACAATGAGCAGTTCTTC.

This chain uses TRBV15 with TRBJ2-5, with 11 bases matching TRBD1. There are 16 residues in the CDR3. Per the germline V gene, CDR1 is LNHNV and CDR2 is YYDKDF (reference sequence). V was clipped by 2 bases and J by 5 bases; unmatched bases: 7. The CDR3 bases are TGTGCCACCAGCAGACTCGGACAGGGGGCGGAGGAGACCCAGTACTTC. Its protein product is CATSRLGQGAEETQYF.

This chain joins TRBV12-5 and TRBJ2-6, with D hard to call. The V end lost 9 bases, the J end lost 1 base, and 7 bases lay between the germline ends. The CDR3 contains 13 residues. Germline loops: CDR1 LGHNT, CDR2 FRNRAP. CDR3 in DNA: TGTGCTAGCTCCACGTCTGGGGCCAACGTCCTGACTTTC. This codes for CASSTSGANVLTF.

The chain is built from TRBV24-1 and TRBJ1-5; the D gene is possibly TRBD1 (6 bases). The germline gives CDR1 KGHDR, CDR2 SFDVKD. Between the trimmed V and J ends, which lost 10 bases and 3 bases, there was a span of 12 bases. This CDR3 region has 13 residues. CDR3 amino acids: CATGGQLNQPQHF. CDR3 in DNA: TGTGCCACGGGTGGACAGCTCAATCAGCCCCAGCATTTT.

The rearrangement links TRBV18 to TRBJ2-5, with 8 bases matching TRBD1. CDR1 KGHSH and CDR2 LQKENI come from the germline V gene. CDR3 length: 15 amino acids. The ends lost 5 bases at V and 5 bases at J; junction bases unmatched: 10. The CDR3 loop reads CASSSGGTGQETQYF. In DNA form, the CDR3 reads TGTGCCAGCTCATCGGGTGGGACAGGACAGGAGACCCAGTACTTC.

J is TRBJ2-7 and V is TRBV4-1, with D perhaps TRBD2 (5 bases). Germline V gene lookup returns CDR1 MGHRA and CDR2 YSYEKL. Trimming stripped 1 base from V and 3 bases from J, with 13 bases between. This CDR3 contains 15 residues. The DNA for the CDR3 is TGCGCCAGCAGCCAAGCGGACGGGGTGATCTACGAGCAGTACGTC. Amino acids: CASSQADGVIYEQYV.

The CDR3 protein is CASRLSREQFF. For the CDR3, the DNA is TGTGCCAGCAGACTCTCAAGGGAGCAGTTCTTC. The chain recombines TRBV25-1 with TRBJ2-1; D gene ambiguous. V was cut by 6 bases and J by 10 bases, with 10 bases left in between. CDR1 is MGHDK, CDR2 SYGVNS, per germline. The CDR3 is 11 residues long.

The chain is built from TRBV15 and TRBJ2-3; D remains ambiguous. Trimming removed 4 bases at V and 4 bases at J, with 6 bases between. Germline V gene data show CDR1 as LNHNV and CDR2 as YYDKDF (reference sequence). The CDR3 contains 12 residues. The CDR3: CATSKIADTQYF. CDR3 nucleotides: TGTGCCACCAGCAAAATCGCAGATACGCAGTATTTT.

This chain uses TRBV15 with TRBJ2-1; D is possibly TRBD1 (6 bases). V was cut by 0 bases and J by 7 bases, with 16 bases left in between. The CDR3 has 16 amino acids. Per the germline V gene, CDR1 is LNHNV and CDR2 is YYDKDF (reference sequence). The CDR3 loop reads CATSREPGHGGNEQFF. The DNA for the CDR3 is TGTGCCACCAGCAGAGAACCGGGACATGGTGGGAATGAGCAGTTCTTC.

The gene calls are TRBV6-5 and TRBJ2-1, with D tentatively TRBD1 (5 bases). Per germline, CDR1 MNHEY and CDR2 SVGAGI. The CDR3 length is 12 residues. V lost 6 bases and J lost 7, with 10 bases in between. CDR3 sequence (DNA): TGTGCCAGCAGCAACTACAGGAATGAGCAGTTCTTC. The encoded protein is CASSNYRNEQFF.

The CDR3 nucleotides are TGCAGTGCCCGAGCGGGGGCCCCCTACGAGCAGTACTTC. It is translated as CSARAGAPYEQYF. The chain carries TRBV20-1 and TRBJ2-7; 8 positions match TRBD2. Trimming took 6 bases from V and 2 from J; bases not matched to a gene: 6. The CDR3 consists of 13 residues. Germline CDR1 reads DFQATT; CDR2 reads SNEGSKA (reference sequence).

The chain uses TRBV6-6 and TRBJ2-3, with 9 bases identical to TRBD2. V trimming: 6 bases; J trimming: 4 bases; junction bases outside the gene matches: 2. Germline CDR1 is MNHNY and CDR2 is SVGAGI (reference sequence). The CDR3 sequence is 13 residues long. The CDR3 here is CASRGTSPDTQYF. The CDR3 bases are TGTGCCAGCAGGGGGACTAGCCCAGATACGCAGTATTTT.

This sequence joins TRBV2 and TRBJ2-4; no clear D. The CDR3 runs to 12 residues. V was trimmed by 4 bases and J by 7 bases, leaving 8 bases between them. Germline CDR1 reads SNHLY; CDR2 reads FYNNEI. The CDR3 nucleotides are TGTGCCAGCAGTGGGAGTGGGAACATTCAGTACTTC. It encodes CASSGSGNIQYF.

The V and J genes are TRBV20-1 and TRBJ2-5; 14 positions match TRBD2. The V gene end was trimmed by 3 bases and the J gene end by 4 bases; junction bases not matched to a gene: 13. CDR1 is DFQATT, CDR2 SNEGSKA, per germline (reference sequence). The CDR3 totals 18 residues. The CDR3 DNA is TGCAGTGCTAGGTACCCCTTGGGGACTAGCGGGAGTGTAGAGACCCAGTACTTC. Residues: CSARYPLGTSGSVETQYF.

The CDR3 region has the DNA TGCAGTGCTAATCCAGGGAACGGTTCACCCCTCCACTTT. Translated: CSANPGNGSPLHF. The chain links TRBV20-1 to TRBJ1-6; D possibly corresponds to TRBD1 (5 bases). Trimming left V 4 bases short and J 9 bases short, with 13 bases between. This CDR3 has 13 residues. CDR1 is DFQATT, CDR2 SNEGSKA, per germline (reference sequence).

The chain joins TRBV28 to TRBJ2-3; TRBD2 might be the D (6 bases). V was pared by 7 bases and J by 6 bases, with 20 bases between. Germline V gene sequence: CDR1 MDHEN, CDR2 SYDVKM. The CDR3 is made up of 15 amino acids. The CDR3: CASNLGWGVVDTQYF. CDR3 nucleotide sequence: TGTGCCAGCAACCTGGGCTGGGGGGTCGTCGATACGCAGTATTTT.

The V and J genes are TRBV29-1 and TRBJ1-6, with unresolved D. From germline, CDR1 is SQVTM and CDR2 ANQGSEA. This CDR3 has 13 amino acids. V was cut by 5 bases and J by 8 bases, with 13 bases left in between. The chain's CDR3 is CSVIWTADSPLHF. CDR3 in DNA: TGCAGCGTTATTTGGACGGCCGATTCACCCCTCCACTTT.

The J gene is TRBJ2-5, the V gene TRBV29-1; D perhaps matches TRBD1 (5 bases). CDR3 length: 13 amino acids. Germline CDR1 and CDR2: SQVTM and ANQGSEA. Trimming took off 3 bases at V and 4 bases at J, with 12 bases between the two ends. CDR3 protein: CSVDRETLETQYF. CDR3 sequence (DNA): TGCAGCGTTGACAGGGAAACTCTAGAGACCCAGTACTTC.

The chain's CDR3 is CASSLGLTYEQYF. Written as DNA, the CDR3 is TGTGCCAGCAGCTTGGGCTTAACCTACGAGCAGTACTTC. The genes are TRBV5-6 and TRBJ2-7; D gene uncertain. Germline V gene data show CDR1 as SGHDT and CDR2 as YYEEEE. Trimming removed 0 bases from V and 2 bases from J, with 6 bases in between. The CDR3 totals 13 residues.